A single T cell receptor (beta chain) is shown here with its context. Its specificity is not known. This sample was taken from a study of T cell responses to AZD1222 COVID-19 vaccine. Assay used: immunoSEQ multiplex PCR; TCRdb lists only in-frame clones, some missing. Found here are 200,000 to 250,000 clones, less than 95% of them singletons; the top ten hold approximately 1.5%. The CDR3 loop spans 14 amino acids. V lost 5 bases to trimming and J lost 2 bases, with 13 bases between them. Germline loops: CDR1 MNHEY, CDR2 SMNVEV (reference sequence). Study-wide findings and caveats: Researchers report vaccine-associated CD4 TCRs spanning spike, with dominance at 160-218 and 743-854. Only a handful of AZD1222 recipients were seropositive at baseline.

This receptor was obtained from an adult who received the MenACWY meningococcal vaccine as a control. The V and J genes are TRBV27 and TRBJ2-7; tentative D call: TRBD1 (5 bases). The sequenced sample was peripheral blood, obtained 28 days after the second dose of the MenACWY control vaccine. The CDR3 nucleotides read TGTGCCAGCAGTGCCTCCACAGGCCCCTACGAGCAGTACTTC. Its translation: CASSASTGPYEQYF.